A selection of T cell receptor beta chains follows, all from one sample in a study of T cell responses to AZD1222 COVID-19 vaccine. Method: immunoSEQ multiplex PCR; TCRdb's copy keeps in-frame clones and lacks some. In the table there are about 110,000 clones, roughly 86% of which are singletons. The sample in question was peripheral blood, obtained on day 0 of AZD1222 vaccination. The receptors stem from an adult in good health. CDR3s include the opening cysteine and the closing phenylalanine or tryptophan. A D gene is named only where the DNA matches it firmly. Where a row states a size, it is once, few, many or the class of an expanded clone; other rows omit it.

j_call d_call clone_size v_call cdr3_nt cdr3_aa
TRBJ1-5 TRBD1 - TRBV4-2 TGTGCCAGCAGCCCGGGACAGAATAATCAGCCCCAGCATTTT CASSPGQNNQPQHF
TRBJ2-7 TRBD1 - TRBV10-3 TGTGCCATCAGTGAGTTGGGACAGGGGGCGCGTGAGCAGTACTTC CAISELGQGAREQYF
TRBJ1-2 - - TRBV2 TGTGCCAGCAGTCGACTCAGACAGACTAACTATGGCTACACCTTC CASSRLRQTNYGYTF
TRBJ1-2 - - TRBV6-5 TGTGCCAGCAGGACCGGGGGGGATGGCGGCTACACCTTC CASRTGGDGGYTF
TRBJ1-1 TRBD1 - TRBV18 TGTGCCAGCTCACCTAGGACAGGAGAGAACACTGAAGCTTTCTTT CASSPRTGENTEAFF
TRBJ2-1 - once TRBV3-1/TRBV3-2 TGTGCCAGCAGCCAAGGGATTACTAGGCCATACAATGAGCAGTTCTTC CASSQGITRPYNEQFF
TRBJ1-1 - - TRBV2 TGTGCCAGCACGTGGACAGAGAACACTGAAGCTTTCTTT CASTWTENTEAFF
TRBJ2-1 - - TRBV9 TGTGCCAGCAGCGTAGAAGGGTTTGATGAGCAGTTCTTC CASSVEGFDEQFF
TRBJ1-6 - - TRBV19 TGTGCCAGTAGTCCCATCAATGGGGGGAATTCACCCCTCCACTTT CASSPINGGNSPLHF
TRBJ2-3 - - TRBV19 TGTGCCAGTAGTATTAGGCAGGGCCGCACAGATACGCAGTATTTT CASSIRQGRTDTQYF
TRBJ2-2 TRBD2 few TRBV29-1 TGCAGCGTTGGCTCCCCCCCTGGCGGGGGGAACACCGGGGAGCTGTTTTTT CSVGSPPGGGNTGELFF
TRBJ2-7 TRBD1 - TRBV4-1 TGCGCCAGCAGCCCAACCGGGACAGGGGTTTACGAGCAGTACTTC CASSPTGTGVYEQYF
TRBJ2-3 - - TRBV28 TGTGCCAGCAGCTCCCAGGATACGCAGTATTTT CASSSQDTQYF
TRBJ2-7 - - TRBV6-5 TGTGCCAGCAGTTCCCTCGCAGGGTCCTACGAGCAGTACTTC CASSSLAGSYEQYF
TRBJ1-5 TRBD1 - TRBV28 TGTGCCAGCAGGACCCCGGGGACAGGGAATCAGCCCCAGCATTTT CASRTPGTGNQPQHF
TRBJ1-2 - - TRBV6-4 TGTGCCAGCAGTGACTCACCGGGATCCCCGGGGGGCTACACCTTC CASSDSPGSPGGYTF
TRBJ1-1 TRBD1 - TRBV30 TGTGCCTGGGGCGGGACAGGGGAAACTGAAGCTTTCTTT CAWGGTGETEAFF
TRBJ2-7 - - TRBV7-8 TGTGCCAGCAGCTTATTCGGGAGCTCCTACGAGCAGTACTTC CASSLFGSSYEQYF
TRBJ2-2 - - TRBV24-1 TGTGCCACCAGTGATGGGACTTTTTTGAACACCGGGGAGCTGTTTTTT CATSDGTFLNTGELFF
TRBJ1-1 - - TRBV29-1 TGCAGCGTTGAAAACTTTGGAGGGACTGAAGCTTTCTTT CSVENFGGTEAFF
TRBJ1-5 - - TRBV7-8 TGTGCCAGCAGCTTGGGGGAGGCGAGCAATCAGCCCCAGCATTTT CASSLGEASNQPQHF
TRBJ1-2 - - TRBV11-2 TGTGCCAGCAGCTTGGGGGGACGCTATGGCTACACCTTC CASSLGGRYGYTF
TRBJ1-5 - - TRBV19 TGTGCCAGTAGTATAGAGGGGGCAAGGGCCGAACCACCGTCCCAGCATTTT CASSIEGARAEPPSQHF
TRBJ1-4 - - TRBV5-1 TGCGCCAGCAGCGGCACAGGGTGGGGGCGTGAAAAACTGTTTTTT CASSGTGWGREKLFF
TRBJ2-7 - once TRBV18 TGTGCCAGCTCACTAGGCGACATACCATACGAGCAGTACTTC CASSLGDIPYEQYF
TRBJ2-7 TRBD2 few TRBV9 TGTGCCAGCAGCGCCGGTCGACTAGCGGGGTCTGGCGAGCAGTACTTC CASSAGRLAGSGEQYF
TRBJ1-5 TRBD1 - TRBV28 TGTGCCAGCAGTACCAGACAGGGAAACAATCAGCCCCAGCATTTT CASSTRQGNNQPQHF
TRBJ1-4 - - TRBV20-1 TGCAGTGCTAGAGAAGATGAAAAACTGTTTTTT CSAREDEKLFF
TRBJ1-4 - - TRBV19 TGTGCCAGTAGTATATGGGGCCCTAATGAAAAACTGTTTTTT CASSIWGPNEKLFF
TRBJ2-7 TRBD1 few TRBV18 TGTGCCAGCTCCGACAGGGGGTACTACTACGAGCAGTACTTC CASSDRGYYYEQYF
TRBJ2-5 TRBD1 - TRBV2 TGTGCCAGCAGTGTTGGACAGGGTCAAGAGACCCAGTACTTC CASSVGQGQETQYF
TRBJ2-7 - - TRBV5-1 TGCGCCAGCAGCTTGGGTCAGGGGTACGACGAGCAGTACTTC CASSLGQGYDEQYF
TRBJ2-7 - - TRBV7-8 TGTGCCAGCAGCTTAGAGGTTAGGGGCTACGAGCAGTACTTC CASSLEVRGYEQYF
TRBJ1-5 - once TRBV27 TGTGCCAGCAGTTGGTCGGGGGGGGGCAATCAGCCCCAGCATTTT CASSWSGGGNQPQHF
TRBJ2-3 - - TRBV6-4 TGTGCCAGCAGTGACGGCGGAAAGAGCACAGATACGCAGTATTTT CASSDGGKSTDTQYF
TRBJ1-6 TRBD1 - TRBV28 TGTGCCAGCAGTTTAGGGACAGCCCCTACCAATTCACCCCTCCACTTT CASSLGTAPTNSPLHF
TRBJ2-2 - - TRBV9 TGTGCCAGCAGCGTAGAAGGTCGAGCCACCGGGGAGCTGTTTTTT CASSVEGRATGELFF
TRBJ2-4 TRBD1 - TRBV5-4 TGTGCCAGCAGCGCGCCGGGACAGGGTGGAAACATTCAGTACTTC CASSAPGQGGNIQYF
TRBJ1-2 - - TRBV5-1 TGCGCCAGCAGCGCATATGGCTACACCTTC CASSAYGYTF
TRBJ2-7 TRBD2 - TRBV10-3 TGTGCCATCAGTGAGTACGGGACTAGCGGTACCTACGAGCAGTACTTC CAISEYGTSGTYEQYF
TRBJ2-1 - - TRBV27 TGTGCCACAGCTTCAACGACAGGCGCCCTCCGTAACAATGAGCAGTTCTTC CATASTTGALRNNEQFF
TRBJ2-3 TRBD2 - TRBV27 TGTGCCAGCAGTCTCAGACTTCCGGGAGGGTGGGGAGATACGCAGTATTTT CASSLRLPGGWGDTQYF
TRBJ2-5 - - TRBV12-3/TRBV12-4 TGTGCCAGCAGTTTGGGGGGATGGGAGACCCAGTACTTC CASSLGGWETQYF
TRBJ1-2 TRBD1 - TRBV30 TGTGCCTGGAGGCCTCCGGACAGGCGCGGCTATGGCTACACCTTC CAWRPPDRRGYGYTF
TRBJ1-1 TRBD1 once TRBV6-4 TGTGCCAGCAGTGACTCGACAGGGGGGCACACTGAAGCTTTCTTT CASSDSTGGHTEAFF
TRBJ2-5 - - TRBV19 TGTGCCAGTAGTACCAGCCCCCCGGGTGAGACCCAGTACTTC CASSTSPPGETQYF
TRBJ1-3 TRBD1 - TRBV7-6 TGTGCCAGCAGCTCTACAGGGGGTGGAAACACCATATATTTT CASSSTGGGNTIYF
TRBJ1-5 TRBD1 - TRBV10-2 TGCGCCAGCAGTGAGCTAGGACAGGGAGGTCAGCCCCAGCATTTT CASSELGQGGQPQHF
TRBJ1-5 - - TRBV19 TGTGCCAGTCTCGGCTTGGCCAGCAATCAGCCCCAGCATTTT CASLGLASNQPQHF
TRBJ2-7 TRBD2 - TRBV5-1 TGCGCCAGCAGCTTACGGACTAGCGGACCCTACGAGCAGTACTTC CASSLRTSGPYEQYF